The rows below give T cell receptor beta chains drawn from one sample of a study of breast tumors, draining lymph nodes, adjacent tissues. TCRdb reprocessed the multiplex PCR reads with MiXCR, giving one entry per CDR3 protein. The sample holds fewer than 250,000 distinct CDR3 sequences; about 30% are singletons and the top ten take more than 1.3%. The specimen was axillary lymph node tissue. The receptors shown here come from a female donor with breast cancer. Some clones in this sample may be carry-over from other donors' samples. The CDR3 runs from the conserved cysteine through the conserved F or W. D genes are given only for firm matches. Size is stated for part of the rows, as once, few or many counts, or as a class when the clone is expanded.

size: .; J: TRBJ2-2; length: 15; V: TRBV5-1; D: .; DNA: TGCGCCAGCAGCAACAGGGGGGGGAGCACCGGGGAGCTGTTTTTT; CDR3: CASSNRGGSTGELFF
size: many; J: TRBJ2-1; length: 12; V: TRBV20-1; D: .; DNA: TGCAGTGCCAGGCGACAAGAGAATGAGCAGTTCTTC; CDR3: CSARRQENEQFF
size: many; J: TRBJ2-1; length: 15; V: TRBV5-4; D: TRBD1; DNA: TGTGCCAGCAGCGCCCTCAGGGGGACGGGGAATGAGCAGTTCTTC; CDR3: CASSALRGTGNEQFF
size: .; J: TRBJ2-4; length: 16; V: TRBV20-1; D: TRBD2; DNA: TGCAGTGCTCCCGGGACTAGCGGGAGGGCCAAAAACATTCAGTACTTC; CDR3: CSAPGTSGRAKNIQYF
size: many; J: TRBJ2-1; length: 13; V: TRBV30; D: TRBD2; DNA: TGTGCCTCGGGGGGACGGACCTACAATGAGCAGTTCTTC; CDR3: CASGGRTYNEQFF
size: many; J: TRBJ2-3; length: 15; V: TRBV7-3; D: .; DNA: TGTGCCAGCAGCTTATCGACGTTGAGCACAGATACGCAGTATTTT; CDR3: CASSLSTLSTDTQYF
size: many; J: TRBJ1-6; length: 15; V: TRBV7-8; D: TRBD1; DNA: TGTGCCAGCAGCCCCAGACAGGGGGCCCTCTCACCCCTCCACTTT; CDR3: CASSPRQGALSPLHF
size: many; J: TRBJ2-7; length: 12; V: TRBV7-2; D: .; DNA: TGTGCCAGCAGCTCATCGGCGCACGAGCAGTACTTC; CDR3: CASSSSAHEQYF
size: many; J: TRBJ2-1; length: 16; V: TRBV4-1; D: TRBD2; DNA: TGCGCCAGCAGCCAAGTTGCGGGAGGTAAGGGCGATGAGCAGTTCTTC; CDR3: CASSQVAGGKGDEQFF
size: many; J: TRBJ1-2; length: 13; V: TRBV6-5; D: .; DNA: TGTGCCAGCAGAAGCCCCGACGGCTATGGCTACACCTTC; CDR3: CASRSPDGYGYTF
size: .; J: TRBJ2-5; length: 15; V: TRBV19; D: .; DNA: TGTGCCAGTAGTACCAGGACAGCCTCAGAGGAGACCCAGTACTTC; CDR3: CASSTRTASEETQYF
size: .; J: TRBJ2-7; length: 14; V: TRBV6-1; D: .; DNA: TGTGCCAGCAGTGAAATCAGGAGTGGTAGAGAGCAGTACTTC; CDR3: CASSEIRSGREQYF
size: many; J: TRBJ1-4; length: 15; V: TRBV7-3; D: .; DNA: TGTGCCAGCAGCTTACGGTTATGGTTCTCGGAAAAACTGTTTTTT; CDR3: CASSLRLWFSEKLFF
size: .; J: TRBJ1-6; length: 16; V: TRBV7-2; D: .; DNA: TGTGCCAGCAGCTTAGACCCAATGGGATATAATTCACCCCTCCACTTT; CDR3: CASSLDPMGYNSPLHF
size: many; J: TRBJ2-5; length: 16; V: TRBV4-3; D: .; DNA: TGCGCCAGCAGCCAAGATCGGTCAGGGTGGGAAGAGACCCAGTACTTC; CDR3: CASSQDRSGWEETQYF
size: many; J: TRBJ1-2; length: 14; V: TRBV11-3; D: TRBD1; DNA: TGTGCCAGCAGCACAAGGGGGCGGAACTATGGCTACACCTTC; CDR3: CASSTRGRNYGYTF
size: many; J: TRBJ2-7; length: 11; V: TRBV14; D: .; DNA: TGTGCCAGCAGCCATGCGGACGAGCAGTACTTC; CDR3: CASSHADEQYF
size: many; J: TRBJ2-1; length: 15; V: TRBV7-3; D: TRBD2; DNA: TGTGCCAGCAGCCCTGAAGCTAGCGGGGGGGTTGAGCAGTTCTTC; CDR3: CASSPEASGGVEQFF
size: many; J: TRBJ2-3; length: 14; V: TRBV20-1; D: .; DNA: TGCAGTGCTAGAGCCGGAAGAAGCACAGATACGCAGTATTTT; CDR3: CSARAGRSTDTQYF
size: many; J: TRBJ2-4; length: 15; V: TRBV3-1; D: TRBD1; DNA: TGCGCCAGCAGCCAAGGGGGCCTCGCCAAAAACATTCAGTACTTC; CDR3: CASSQGGLAKNIQYF
size: many; J: TRBJ1-6; length: 14; V: TRBV10-1; D: TRBD1; DNA: TGCGCCAGCCCCGGACAGGGAGGATGCACACCCCTCCACTTT; CDR3: CASPGQGGCTPLHF
size: .; J: TRBJ2-3; length: 14; V: TRBV20-1; D: TRBD1; DNA: TGCAGTGCCAGGACAGGGAGGAGCGCAGATACGCAGTACTTT; CDR3: CSARTGRSADTQYF
size: .; J: TRBJ2-3; length: 16; V: TRBV11-2; D: TRBD2; DNA: TGTGCCAGCAGCTTAGGGACTAGCGGGAGAGGGGATACGCAGTATTTT; CDR3: CASSLGTSGRGDTQYF
size: .; J: TRBJ2-2; length: 16; V: TRBV9; D: .; DNA: TGTGCCAGCAGCGTAGCTCCAGTGTCGAACACCGGGGAGCTGTTTTTT; CDR3: CASSVAPVSNTGELFF